The TCR beta chain under discussion was sequenced for a study of blood T cell repertoires in COVID-19. V gave up 1 base and J gave up 6 bases; unmatched junction bases: 0. CDR3 length: 13 amino acids. The germline CDR1 and CDR2 sequences are LGHNT and FRNRAP. TCRdb's copy holds only in-frame clones and misses some; the assay was immunoSEQ multiplex PCR. The sample holds around 300,000 clones, about 89% seen once. Sample: PBMCs or T cells enriched from blood (not recorded which). This receptor was taken from a woman between 40 and 50 years old who had recovered from COVID-19. The V gene is TRBV12-5, the J gene TRBJ1-5, with 7 bases identical to TRBD1. CDR3 nucleotide sequence: TGTGCTAGTGGTTTGGACAGGGGTCAGCCCCAGCATTTT. Residues: CASGLDRGQPQHF.